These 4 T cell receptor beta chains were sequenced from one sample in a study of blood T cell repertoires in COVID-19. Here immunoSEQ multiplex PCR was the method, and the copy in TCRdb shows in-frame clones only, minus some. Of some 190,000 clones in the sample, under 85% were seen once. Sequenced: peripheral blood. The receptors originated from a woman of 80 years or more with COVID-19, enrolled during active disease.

CDR3 amino acids: CASAIGTGNTIYF. CDR3 bases: TGTGCTAGTGCCATTGGCACTGGAAACACCATATATTTT. J is TRBJ1-3 and V is TRBV12-5, with D hard to call. Germline CDR1 reads LGHNT; CDR2 reads FRNRAP. Trimming took off 7 bases at V and 2 bases at J, with 9 bases between the two ends. The CDR3 consists of 13 residues.

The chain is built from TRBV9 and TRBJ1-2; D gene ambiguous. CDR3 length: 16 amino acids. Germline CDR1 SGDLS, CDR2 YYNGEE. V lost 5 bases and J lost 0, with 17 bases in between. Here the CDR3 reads CASSKLPEGANYGYTF. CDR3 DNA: TGTGCCAGCAGTAAACTACCGGAGGGAGCTAACTATGGCTACACCTTC.

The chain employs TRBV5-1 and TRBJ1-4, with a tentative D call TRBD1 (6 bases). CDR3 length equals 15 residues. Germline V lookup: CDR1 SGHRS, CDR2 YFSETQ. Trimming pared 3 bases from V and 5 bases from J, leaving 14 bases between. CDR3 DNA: TGCGCCAGCAGCTCGGAAGGGACAAAGAATGAAAAACTGTTTTTT. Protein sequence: CASSSEGTKNEKLFF.

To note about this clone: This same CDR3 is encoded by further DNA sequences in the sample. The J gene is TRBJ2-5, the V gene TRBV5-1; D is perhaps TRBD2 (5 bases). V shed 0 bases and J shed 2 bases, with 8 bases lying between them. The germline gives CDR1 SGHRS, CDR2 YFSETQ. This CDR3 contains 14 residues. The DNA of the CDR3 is TGCGCCAGCAGCTTGGCCCCGGGACAAGAGACCCAGTACTTC. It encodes CASSLAPGQETQYF.